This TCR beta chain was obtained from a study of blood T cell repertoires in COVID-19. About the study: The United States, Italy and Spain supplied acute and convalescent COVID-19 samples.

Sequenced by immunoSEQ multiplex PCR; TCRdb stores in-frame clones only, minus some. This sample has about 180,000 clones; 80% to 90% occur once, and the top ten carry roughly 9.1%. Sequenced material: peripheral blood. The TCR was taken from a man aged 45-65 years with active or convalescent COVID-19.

The CDR3 here is CASSPLWEGYGGNQPQHF. CDR3 DNA: TGTGCCAGCAGTCCCCTGTGGGAGGGATATGGGGGCAATCAGCCCCAGCATTTT. The rearrangement joins TRBV6-6 to TRBJ1-5; D unresolved. The germline CDR1 and CDR2 sequences are MNHNY and SVGAGI (reference sequence). The V end lost 5 bases, the J end lost 2 bases, and 22 bases lay between the germline ends. CDR3 length: 18 residues.